This passage covers 30 T cell receptor beta chains from one sample sequenced in a study of glioma-infiltrating T cells. Using RNA template, CDR3s of TCR alpha and beta were amplified with iRepertoire arm-PCR. One entry per CDR3 protein, called by TCRdb with MiXCR from the multiplex PCR reads. The profile shows about 140,000 distinct CDR3 sequences, about two fifths of them singletons. The sample was glioma tissue, nonneoplastic brain tissue, or PBMCs (not recorded which). Every receptor here comes from a human donor with low-grade glioma or glioblastoma, undergoing nonglioma brain surgery, or in good health (not recorded which).

This clonotype was found a few times. The DNA of the CDR3 is TGTGCCAGCAGTTTATCGACTGCAGGGGAAGGGTACGAGCAGTACTTC. Translation gives CASSLSTAGEGYEQYF. V is TRBV27 and J is TRBJ2-7; a possible D gene is TRBD1 (6 bases). V was clipped by 0 bases and J by 4 bases, with 16 bases between them. The CDR3 runs to 16 residues. CDR1 MNHEY and CDR2 SMNVEV come from the germline V gene (reference sequence).

A word on this clonotype: One end of the junction is discordant with germline, which a read error may explain. The CDR3 loop reads CASSLTGGTEALF. The CDR3 nucleotides are TGTGCCAGCAGTCTGACGGGAGGAACTGAAGCTTTATTT. The chain carries TRBV28 and TRBJ1-1; D is unresolved. Germline-derived CDR1 and CDR2 are MDHEN and SYDVKM. There are 13 residues in the CDR3.

The rearrangement links TRBV6-5 to TRBJ1-6; no definite D call. The V end was cut by 0 bases, the J end by 4 bases, with 10 bases between. The CDR3 is made up of 16 amino acids. Germline V gene data show CDR1 as MNHEY and CDR2 as SVGAGI. CDR3 in amino acids: CASSYSETKYNSPLHF. The CDR3 DNA sequence: TGTGCCAGCAGTTACTCGGAGACAAAATATAATTCACCCCTCCACTTT.

The chain combines TRBV6-1 with TRBJ2-7; 7 bases map to TRBD2. This CDR3 is 14 amino acids long. Germline CDR1 is MNHNS and CDR2 is SASEGT. V dropped 7 bases and J dropped 3; count of bases not matched to a gene: 9. The CDR3 DNA reads TGTGCCAGCACGCCCAGCGGGGTTCTCTACGAGCAGTACTTC. It encodes CASTPSGVLYEQYF.

This clonotype was seen a few times. This chain connects TRBV2 to TRBJ1-5, with TRBD1 matching 8 bases. The CDR3 extends over 15 amino acids. V shed 1 base, J shed 4 bases, and the junction held 3 bases outside the gene matches. Germline V gives CDR1 SNHLY, CDR2 FYNNEI. CDR3 loop: CASSEDRGMNQPQHF. CDR3 nucleotide sequence: TGTGCCAGCAGTGAAGACAGGGGGATGAATCAGCCCCAGCATTTT.

The V and J genes are TRBV7-2 and TRBJ2-1; D is ambiguous. The CDR3 consists of 15 residues. Germline V gives CDR1 SGHTA, CDR2 FQGNSA. V was shortened by 1 base and J by 1 base, with 8 bases between the two germline ends. DNA for the CDR3: TGTGCCAGCAGCTTAGGAAGCCCGTCCTACAATGAGCAGTTCTTC. It encodes CASSLGSPSYNEQFF.

This clonotype appeared many times. V is TRBV6-2 or TRBV6-3 and J is TRBJ2-4; D unclear. CDR1 is MNHEY and CDR2 is SVGEGT in the germline V gene. V was cut by 3 bases and J by 1 base, with 7 bases left in between. The CDR3 is made up of 14 amino acids. Here the CDR3 DNA reads TGTGCCAGCAGTTATTCAGGCGCCAAAAACATTCAGTACTTC. It yields the protein CASSYSGAKNIQYF.

The J gene is TRBJ1-1, the V gene TRBV6-1, with 7 bases that match TRBD1. Trimming removed 4 bases from V and 6 bases from J; junction bases left unmatched: 8. The CDR3 consists of 14 residues. Germline V gene lookup returns CDR1 MNHNS and CDR2 SASEGT. In DNA form, the CDR3 reads TGTGCCAGCAGTGTTTCAGGGGGTGTCGCTGAAGCTTTCTTT. This translates into CASSVSGGVAEAFF.

The chain joins TRBV6-2 or TRBV6-3 to TRBJ1-2, with unresolved D. The germline V and J ends were trimmed by 5 bases and 7 bases, with 8 bases remaining between them. The CDR3 extends over 11 amino acids. Germline CDR1 is MNHEY and CDR2 is SVGEGT. Here the CDR3 DNA reads TGTGCCAGCAGTCCCAGTATTGGCTACACCTTC. Translated: CASSPSIGYTF.

To note about this clonotype: A much bigger clone sits one base away, suggesting this may be a read error. The rearrangement links TRBV6-5 to TRBJ1-6, with D tentatively TRBD1 (5 bases). Germline V gene lookup returns CDR1 MNHEY and CDR2 SVGAGI. This CDR3 has 14 amino acids. CDR3 sequence: CASSVSQGSSPIHF. The CDR3 DNA sequence: TGTGCCAGCAGTGTCTCCCAGGGCAGTTCACCCATCCACTTT.

This chain joins TRBV6-1 and TRBJ1-1, with 8 bases matching TRBD1. Unmatched junction bases numbered 7, after V lost 10 bases and J lost 0 bases. This CDR3 has 14 residues. Germline CDR1 reads MNHNS; CDR2 reads SASEGT. The CDR3: CATSGGVVNTEAFF. DNA for the CDR3: TGTGCCACCTCAGGGGGCGTGGTGAACACTGAAGCTTTCTTT.

As DNA, the CDR3 is TGTGCCAGCAGTTACGGCGTAGCGGGAGGGTACGAGCAGTACTTC. Its translation is CASSYGVAGGYEQYF. The rearrangement uses TRBV6-2 or TRBV6-3 and TRBJ2-7, with 11 bases aligning to TRBD2. CDR1 MNHEY and CDR2 SVGEGT come from the germline V gene. V shed 2 bases and J 4 bases; nucleotides not matched to a gene: 4. This CDR3 region has 15 residues.

This clonotype showed up many times. The chain links TRBV15 to TRBJ2-1; D perhaps matches TRBD2 (6 bases). The CDR3 is 14 amino acids. The V gene lost 1 base and the J gene lost 7 bases, with 11 bases spanning the gap. The V gene's germline CDR1 is LNHNV and CDR2 YYDKDF (reference sequence). CDR3 sequence: CATSRGGGGNEQFF. CDR3 DNA sequence: TGTGCCACCAGCAGAGGTGGGGGAGGTAATGAGCAGTTCTTC.

This clonotype was seen a single time. V gene TRBV10-3 combines with J gene TRBJ1-5; no clear D gene. CDR3 length: 14 amino acids. The germline V gene encodes CDR1 ENHRY and CDR2 SYGVKD. Trimming removed 2 bases at V and 3 bases at J, with 8 bases between. Here the CDR3 DNA reads TGTGCCATCAGTGAGAGCGGGTTCAATCAGCCCCAGCATTTT. It yields the protein CAISESGFNQPQHF.

This clonotype has at least ten counts. This sequence joins TRBV6-1 and TRBJ2-5; 11 bases align to TRBD2. CDR1 and CDR2 (germline): MNHNS, SASEGT. The CDR3 has 14 amino acids. The trim removed 8 bases at V and 5 bases at J, leaving 7 bases unmatched. The CDR3 nucleotides read TGTGCCAGCCGTAGCGGGAGGGCCGATGAGACCCAGTACTTC. Translating gives CASRSGRADETQYF.

This chain joins TRBV30 and TRBJ1-1; D ambiguous. The CDR3 is 11 amino acids. Trimming took 1 base from V and 6 from J, leaving 6 bases between them. CDR1 is GTSNPN, CDR2 SVGIG, per germline (reference sequence). CDR3 nucleotide sequence: TGTGCCTGGAGTGAGATGGCTGAAGCTTTCTTT. Protein: CAWSEMAEAFF.

Worth noting for this clonotype: The CDR3 carries no conserved terminal phenylalanine or tryptophan, so it likely arises from a read error. The V call is TRBV6-2 or TRBV6-3, the J call TRBJ1-1, with D perhaps TRBD1 (6 bases). Germline CDR1 and CDR2: MNHEY and SVGEGT. This CDR3 contains 14 residues. The V and J ends lost 2 bases and 11 bases respectively, with 18 bases between them. In DNA form, the CDR3 reads TGTGCCAGCAGTTACGGACAGATGAGGCCGTTGGCTTTCCTT. It translates to CASSYGQMRPLAFL.

This chain joins TRBV6-5 and TRBJ1-5; 9 bases map to TRBD1. The CDR3 sequence is 15 residues long. The trim removed 4 bases at V and 6 bases at J, leaving 7 bases unmatched. Per the germline V gene, CDR1 is MNHEY and CDR2 is SVGAGI. CDR3 coding DNA: TGTGCCAGCAGTTCCCGGACAGGGGTCGGTCAGCCCCAGCATTTT. Its protein is CASSSRTGVGQPQHF.

The rearrangement links TRBV27 to TRBJ2-2, with a weak D call TRBD2 (6 bases). The CDR3 is 14 amino acids. The V end was cut by 5 bases, the J end by 3 bases, with 10 bases between. Germline V gene data show CDR1 as MNHEY and CDR2 as SMNVEV (reference sequence). The CDR3 sequence: CASSPGVDTGELFF. The CDR3 DNA is TGTGCCAGCAGTCCGGGAGTTGACACCGGGGAGCTGTTTTTT.

This clonotype was observed a few times. The chain links TRBV12-3 or TRBV12-4 to TRBJ2-1, with D unclear. V was clipped by 9 bases and J by 9 bases, with 15 bases between them. The CDR3 length is 12 residues. This chain's CDR3 is CASGNTVAEQFF. CDR3 coding DNA: TGTGCCAGTGGAAATACGGTAGCTGAGCAGTTCTTC.

This clonotype was observed many times. V is TRBV28 and J is TRBJ2-7; D uncertain. The V and J ends lost 4 bases and 7 bases respectively, with 8 bases between them. The CDR3 is 11 amino acids. Germline values: CDR1 MDHEN, CDR2 SYDVKM. CDR3 region: CASSYPSEQYF. The DNA for the CDR3 is TGTGCCAGCAGTTACCCCTCGGAGCAGTACTTC. The entire variable domain, with the rest obtained from reference TRBV28 and TRBJ2-7, is as follows: DVKVTQSSRYLVKRTGEKVFLECVQDMDHENMFWYRQDPGLGLRLIYFSYDVKMKEKGDIPEGYSVSREKKERFSLILESASTNQTSMYLCASSYPSEQYFGPGTRLTVT.

The V call is TRBV3-1, the J call TRBJ1-2; D unresolved. V lost 2 bases and J 6 bases, leaving 7 bases between the germline ends. This CDR3 region has 12 residues. Germline CDR1 is LGHDT and CDR2 is YNNKEL (reference sequence). This CDR3 is CASSQLLHGYTF. CDR3 coding DNA: TGTGCCAGCAGCCAACTCCTTCATGGCTACACCTTC.

This clonotype was detected only once. The chain employs TRBV4-1 and TRBJ2-1; D remains ambiguous. Trimming removed 0 bases at V and 3 bases at J, with 12 bases between. The germline V gene encodes CDR1 MGHRA and CDR2 YSYEKL. This CDR3 has 16 residues. CDR3 DNA: TGCGCCAGCAGCCAAGATGTGAGATCGCGCTACAATGAGCAGTTCTTC. As protein: CASSQDVRSRYNEQFF.

This chain joins TRBV29-1 and TRBJ2-7; TRBD2 matches 11 bases. Germline loops: CDR1 SQVTM, CDR2 ANQGSEA. CDR3 length: 16 residues. Losses at the gene ends were 2 bases for V and 2 bases for J; bases not matched to a gene: 8. CDR3 nucleotide sequence: TGCAGCGTTGAACAGGCCCTAGCGGGAGGCCCCTACGAGCAGTACTTC. Protein product: CSVEQALAGGPYEQYF.

This chain joins TRBV10-3 and TRBJ1-6; D not certain. The CDR3 is 12 amino acids. The V end lost 2 bases, the J end lost 10 bases, and 6 bases lay between the germline ends. Germline CDR1 reads ENHRY; CDR2 reads SYGVKD. CDR3 sequence: CAISESLSPLHF. In DNA, the CDR3 is TGTGCCATCAGTGAGAGCCTATCACCCCTCCACTTT.

The V and J genes are TRBV6-2 or TRBV6-3 and TRBJ2-5; the D gene is possibly TRBD1 (5 bases). Germline V gene data show CDR1 as MNHEY and CDR2 as SVGEGT. V lost 6 bases and J lost 1, with 9 bases in between. The CDR3 length is 13 residues. The CDR3 here is CASRPTVQETQYF. CDR3 coding DNA: TGTGCCAGCAGACCGACAGTCCAAGAGACCCAGTACTTC.

This clonotype appeared a few times. The V call is TRBV6-1, the J call TRBJ2-1, with 9 bases matching TRBD2. With V trimmed by 4 bases and J by 4 bases, 5 bases remained unmatched. The CDR3 spans 15 residues. Germline CDR1 is MNHNS and CDR2 is SASEGT. The CDR3 sequence: CASSAAGGPYNEQFF. The CDR3 DNA is TGTGCCAGCAGTGCCGCGGGAGGGCCTTACAATGAGCAGTTCTTC.

This clonotype came up a few times. The chain uses TRBV7-9 and TRBJ2-3; D is perhaps TRBD2 (5 bases). The CDR3 extends over 14 amino acids. V was cut by 3 bases and J by 0 bases, with 7 bases left in between. The V gene's germline CDR1 is SEHNR and CDR2 FQNEAQ (reference sequence). The CDR3 DNA sequence: TGTGCCAGCAGCTTCAGAGGGAGCACAGATACGCAGTATTTT. Protein: CASSFRGSTDTQYF.

In its sample, this clonotype was seen a few times. The chain combines TRBV29-1 with TRBJ2-7; TRBD1 matches 10 bases. The ends lost 7 bases at V and 6 bases at J; junction bases unmatched: 9. Germline V gene data show CDR1 as SQVTM and CDR2 as ANQGSEA. The CDR3 has 13 amino acids. CDR3 bases: TGCAGCGCAAGGGACAGGGGACTGCCCGAGCAGTACTTC. Protein sequence: CSARDRGLPEQYF.

The CDR3 DNA reads as TGTGCCAGCAGCTTCGGACAGGGTGGGAACGAGCAGTACTTC. Translating it yields CASSFGQGGNEQYF. The chain has TRBV7-9 and TRBJ2-7, with 8 bases aligning to TRBD1. V trimming: 3 bases; J trimming: 5 bases; junction bases outside the gene matches: 6. In germline, CDR1 is SEHNR, CDR2 FQNEAQ (reference sequence). The CDR3 has 14 residues.